The entry that follows covers one TCR beta chain sequence. The sample comes from a study of blood T cell repertoires in COVID-19. Across the study: The United States, Italy and Spain were the sources of the acute and convalescent COVID-19 samples. PBMCs, B-cell-depleted T cells, or T cells provided the cDNA or gDNA that made up the material.

Methods used by the authors: Researchers report that nucleated cell counts were estimated from reference gene primer amplification. TCRdb's copy holds only in-frame clones and misses some; the assay was immunoSEQ multiplex PCR. The V and J calls and clone size are taken from that table; D and trimming were inferred from the DNA. The table shows more than 85,000 clones, with around 80% occurring only once. CDR3 length: 15 residues. Germline CDR1 reads ENHRY; CDR2 reads SYGVKD. V was clipped by 8 bases and J by 6 bases; unmatched bases: 12. The material sequenced was peripheral blood. This sequence originates from a woman older than 75 with acute or convalescent COVID-19. The V gene is TRBV10-3, the J gene TRBJ1-5; 8 bases line up with TRBD1. The CDR3 sequence is CAISSAGGGSQPQHF. The CDR3 bases are TGTGCCATCTCGTCGGCAGGGGGCGGCTCTCAGCCCCAGCATTTT.